This record covers a single T cell receptor beta chain. The antigen it recognizes is unknown. Base qualities are missing; no much larger clone stands one base away. The data were obtained in a study of blood T cell repertoires in COVID-19 (dated by TCRdb to 2018 to 2020). For context, the study as a whole: The collaborator samples originated in the United States, Italy and Spain and spanned the acute and convalescent phases of COVID-19. The material from the prospective study consisted of cDNA or gDNA derived from T cells, B-cell-depleted T cells, or PBMCs. The sample metadata nearly always contained a de-identified subject ID, COVID-19 status, age in years and sex. HLA class I and class II types, where available, came from metadata supplied by the sample provider rather than from assay-based typing. The samples were drawn from two sources: the first 160 participants of the ongoing ImmuneRACE study, and approximately 1,300 subjects contributed by 6 global collaborators. Deeply sampled blood TCRbeta repertoires from subjects exposed to, actively infected with, or recovered from COVID-19 were included in the dataset. The repertoires were made available in a free public database intended to serve as a resource for research on the immune response to SARS-CoV-2.

Inclusive of the bounding cysteine and phenylalanine, the CDR3 is 15 residues long. The only DNA kept is the CDR3, 45 bases in frame from the first base. V and J lose 3 bases and 4 bases, and a span of 12 bases separates them. From a lookup of the germline V gene, CDR1 and CDR2 are MNHNS and SASEGT. Each collaborating institution followed its own protocols to collect whole blood in K2EDTA tubes. For TCRbeta analysis, collaborators shipped samples in one of three forms: frozen whole blood, isolated PBMCs, or DNA extracted from either of those sample types. TCRbeta CDR3 regions were amplified from genomic DNA by means of the immunoSEQ Assay, a bias-controlled multiplex PCR. In the source study's methods: The number of nucleated cells in each sample was estimated from the amplification of reference gene primers within the assay. To quantify the absolute abundance of each unique TCRbeta CDR3 rearrangement, sequence reads were collapsed and filtered. For each sample, productive Simpson clonality was calculated by taking the square root of Simpson's diversity index across productive rearrangements. The clones in this table, taken by TCRdb from immuneACCESS, are in-frame only. Not every clone is retained; where verified, under half of the shortfall comes from an unresolved V gene, and the cause of the rest is unknown. V, J and clone size are taken as reported in that table, and D and trimming were inferred from the DNA itself. Across this sample there are about 96,000 clones, with less than 85% seen only once. The ten largest clonotypes hold 17% of the sample.

Beyond this particular receptor, the publication reports: How much clinical and demographic metadata was included differed by source and by participant, and the metadata was provided uncurated.

The sample consisted of peripheral blood. This TCR was sampled from a woman aged 60-75 years with acute or convalescent COVID-19. This sequence uses TRBV6-1 and TRBJ2-2; a tentative D call is TRBD2 (5 bases match). The nucleotide sequence is TGTGCCAGCAGTGAGGTTCTCGCGGGCACCGGGGAGCTGTTTTTT. Translated, this is CASSEVLAGTGELFF.